The entry below gives a single T cell receptor beta chain sequence along with its context. One junction end disagrees with the germline gene, perhaps due to a read error. This sample was included in a study of blood T cells in healthy people across ages. Primed by a sample-barcoded 5' primer and a J-beta primer mix, a second PCR proceeded for 7 to 11 cycles. TCRdb processed the 5' RACE reads anew with MiXCR; each CDR3 protein has one entry. The sample lists 500,000 to 550,000 distinct CDR3 sequences, 20% to 30% seen once, with roughly 9.4% in the top ten. The CDR3 spans 16 residues. Germline V CDR1 and CDR2: MDHEN, SYDVKM. The same data also contributed to another study, on T cells of mothers and their children.

The chain links TRBV28 to TRBJ1-3; possible D gene TRBD1, 5 bases. This TCR derives from a boy aged 5-17 years in good health. Sequencing used blood. The CDR3 sequence is CASNSGQIVPGNTVYF. CDR3 sequence (DNA): TGTGCCAGCAATTCGGGGCAGATTGTTCCTGGAAACACCGTATATTTT.